The present TCR beta chain was sequenced within a study of neurological immune-mediated disorders. Per sequencing run, 15-18 subjects together gave over 190 million TCR-beta sequences. TCRdb redid the calling of the 5' RACE reads with MiXCR, one entry per CDR3 protein. The table lists 35,000 to 40,000 distinct CDR3 sequences, over 8.5% of them singletons. The sample's time point: technical triplicate 1. The table lists this clonotype with many counts. The CDR3 is 13 amino acids. Trimming cost V 5 bases and J 3 bases, with 8 bases left between them. Looked up from germline, CDR1 is MDHEN and CDR2 is SYDVKM.

The material sequenced was PBMCs. The TCR sequence derives from a man in his 60s with HTLV-1-associated myelopathy (HAM/TSP). V is TRBV28 and J is TRBJ1-5; no clear D. The CDR3 region has the DNA TGTGCCAGCAGTCGGAGGACCAATCAGCCCCAGCATTTT. Encoded protein: CASSRRTNQPQHF. Full variable domain (missing parts from reference TRBV28 and TRBJ1-5): DVKVTQSSRYLVKRTGEKVFLECVQDMDHENMFWYRQDPGLGLRLIYFSYDVKMKEKGDIPEGYSVSREKKERFSLILESASTNQTSMYLCASSRRTNQPQHFGDGTRLSIL.